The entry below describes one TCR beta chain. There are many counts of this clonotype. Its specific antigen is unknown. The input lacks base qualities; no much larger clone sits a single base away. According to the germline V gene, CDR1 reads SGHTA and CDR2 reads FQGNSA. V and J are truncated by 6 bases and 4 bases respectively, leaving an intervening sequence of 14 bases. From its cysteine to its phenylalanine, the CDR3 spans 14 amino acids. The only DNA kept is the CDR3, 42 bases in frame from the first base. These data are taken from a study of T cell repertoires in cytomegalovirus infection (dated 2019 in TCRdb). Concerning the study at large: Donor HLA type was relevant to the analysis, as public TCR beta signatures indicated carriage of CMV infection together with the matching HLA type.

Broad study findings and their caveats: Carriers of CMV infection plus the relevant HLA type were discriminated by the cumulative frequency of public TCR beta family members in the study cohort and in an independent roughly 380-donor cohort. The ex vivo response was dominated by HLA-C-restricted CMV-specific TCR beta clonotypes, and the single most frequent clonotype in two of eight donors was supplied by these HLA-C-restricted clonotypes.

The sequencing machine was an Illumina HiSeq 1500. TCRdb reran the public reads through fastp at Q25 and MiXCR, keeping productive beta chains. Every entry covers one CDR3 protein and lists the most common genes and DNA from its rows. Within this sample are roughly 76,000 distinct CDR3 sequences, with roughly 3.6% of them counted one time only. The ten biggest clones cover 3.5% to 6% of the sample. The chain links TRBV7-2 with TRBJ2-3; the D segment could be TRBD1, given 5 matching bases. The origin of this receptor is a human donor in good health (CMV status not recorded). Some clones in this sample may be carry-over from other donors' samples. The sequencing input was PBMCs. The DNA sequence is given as TGTGCCAGCAGTAGACAGTTCCAAGCAGATACGCAGTATTTT. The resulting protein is CASSRQFQADTQYF.